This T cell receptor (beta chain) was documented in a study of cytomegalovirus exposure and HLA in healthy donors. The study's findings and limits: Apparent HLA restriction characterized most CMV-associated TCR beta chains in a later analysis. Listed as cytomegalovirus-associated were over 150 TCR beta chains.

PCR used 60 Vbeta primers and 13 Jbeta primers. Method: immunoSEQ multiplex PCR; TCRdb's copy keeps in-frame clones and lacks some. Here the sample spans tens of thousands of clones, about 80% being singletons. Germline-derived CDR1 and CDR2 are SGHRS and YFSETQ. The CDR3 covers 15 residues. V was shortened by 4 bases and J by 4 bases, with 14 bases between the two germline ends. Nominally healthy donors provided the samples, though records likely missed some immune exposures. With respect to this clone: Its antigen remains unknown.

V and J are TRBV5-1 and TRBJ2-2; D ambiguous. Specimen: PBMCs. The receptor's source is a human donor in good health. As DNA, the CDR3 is TGCGCCAGCAGCCCCGGAGACTTCTTCACCGGGGAGCTGTTTTTT. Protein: CASSPGDFFTGELFF.